Each of the 21 T cell receptor beta chains below was sequenced from the same sample in a study of T cell repertoires in cytomegalovirus infection. Using its own MiXCR run on the reads, TCRdb lists one record per CDR3 protein. The data show around 310,000 distinct CDR3 sequences, 15% to 20% seen once. Material: PBMCs. These receptors were collected from a human donor in good health (CMV status not recorded). Some clones in this sample may be carry-over from other donors' samples.

This clonotype showed up many times. The chain carries TRBV7-8 and TRBJ1-6; D perhaps matches TRBD1 (5 bases). The V and J ends lost 0 bases and 0 bases respectively, with 12 bases between them. This CDR3 contains 18 residues. CDR1 is SGHVS, CDR2 FQNEAQ, per germline. CDR3 sequence: CASSLAGRASSYNSPLHF. The DNA of the CDR3 is TGTGCCAGCAGCTTAGCGGGCAGGGCAAGCTCCTATAATTCACCCCTCCACTTT.

This clonotype was seen ten or more times. This chain links TRBV6-1 with TRBJ2-1; 8 bases are shared with TRBD1. CDR1 and CDR2 from the germline V gene are MNHNS and SASEGT. The ends lost 3 bases at V and 12 bases at J; junction bases unmatched: 7. The CDR3 sequence is 13 residues long. As DNA, the CDR3 is TGTGCCAGCAGTGATGGACAGGGAACTGGGCAGTTCTTC. Translating gives CASSDGQGTGQFF.

In its sample, this clonotype was seen a few times. The V and J genes are TRBV20-1 and TRBJ1-6, with D tentatively TRBD1 (5 bases). Trimming left V 4 bases short and J 13 bases short, with 11 bases between. This CDR3 has 11 amino acids. Germline V gives CDR1 DFQATT, CDR2 SNEGSKA (reference sequence). CDR3 residues: CSATRDGPLHF. In DNA form, the CDR3 reads TGCAGTGCTACACGGGACGGCCCCCTCCACTTT.

This clonotype has ten or more counts. V is TRBV7-2 and J is TRBJ2-7, with D perhaps TRBD1 (6 bases). V lost 1 base, J lost 9 bases, and 13 bases lay in between. The CDR3 is 13 amino acids. Per the germline V gene, CDR1 is SGHTA and CDR2 is FQGNSA. CDR3 residues: CASSLDQGLGQYF. DNA for the CDR3: TGTGCCAGCAGCTTAGACCAGGGGTTAGGGCAGTACTTC.

The chain links TRBV5-4 to TRBJ1-3; 7 bases match TRBD1. The germline V gene encodes CDR1 SGHNT and CDR2 YYREEE (reference sequence). With 0 bases clipped from V and 4 bases from J, the junction kept 4 bases outside the gene matches. The CDR3 has 15 amino acids. Here the CDR3 reads CASSLGQGFGNTIYF. DNA for the CDR3: TGTGCCAGCAGCTTGGGACAGGGATTCGGAAACACCATATATTTT.

This clonotype was picked up a small number of times. The chain is built from TRBV28 and TRBJ2-3, with TRBD2 identical over 8 bases. The trim removed 6 bases at V and 1 base at J, leaving 3 bases unmatched. In germline, CDR1 is MDHEN, CDR2 SYDVKM. The CDR3 sequence is 14 residues long. For the CDR3, the DNA is TGTGCCAGCAGGCGGGGGGATGGCACAGATACGCAGTATTTT. Translating it yields CASRRGDGTDTQYF.

This clonotype has a handful of counts. The genes are TRBV9 and TRBJ2-5, with 9 bases matching TRBD1. The germline V gene encodes CDR1 SGDLS and CDR2 YYNGEE. V shed 0 bases and J 4 bases; nucleotides not matched to a gene: 10. CDR3 length: 17 amino acids. The CDR3 here is CASSVGPAGQGRETQYF. For the CDR3, the DNA is TGTGCCAGCAGCGTAGGTCCAGCGGGACAGGGTAGAGAGACCCAGTACTTC.

This clonotype was seen only a few times. Without the conserved terminal phenylalanine or tryptophan, this CDR3 likely stems from a read error. The DNA is omitted, as the CDR3 cannot be located on it reliably, and the CDR3 follows TCRdb's listing. This sequence joins TRBV6-1 and TRBJ1-2; the listed D gene, TRBD1, was not tested against the DNA. The germline CDR1 and CDR2 sequences are MNHNS and SASEGT. The CDR3 length is 13 residues, termini included. CDR3: CASSSVIQGTLVL.

This clonotype showed up many times. V usage is TRBV7-2 and J usage is TRBJ1-1; D may be TRBD1 (6 bases). Germline CDR1 SGHTA, CDR2 FQGNSA. The V end lost 5 bases, the J end lost 5 bases, and 15 bases lay between the germline ends. This CDR3 has 14 amino acids. CDR3 protein: CASSTQGVWTEAFF. CDR3 DNA: TGTGCCAGCAGCACACAGGGTGTATGGACTGAAGCTTTCTTT. The whole variable domain, filled in from reference TRBV7-2 and TRBJ1-1, reads GAGVSQSPSNKVTEKGKDVELRCDPISGHTALYWYRQSLGQGLEFLIYFQGNSAPDKSGLPSDRFSAERTGGSVSTLTIQRTQQEDSAVYLCASSTQGVWTEAFFGQGTRLTVV.

This clonotype has only a few counts. The chain couples TRBV5-1 to TRBJ2-7; a possible D gene is TRBD2 (6 bases). The germline V and J ends were trimmed by 0 bases and 5 bases, with 18 bases remaining between them. This CDR3 has 16 residues. CDR1 and CDR2 (germline): SGHRS, YFSETQ. CDR3 sequence reads: CASSLGIWGVDNEQYF. DNA for the CDR3: TGCGCCAGCAGCTTGGGGATTTGGGGGGTGGACAACGAGCAGTACTTC.

This clonotype was detected ten times or more. The rearrangement links TRBV20-1 to TRBJ2-3, with 10 bases that match TRBD2. The J segment lost 4 bases and the V segment lost 5 bases, leaving 9 bases of the junction unmatched. Germline CDR1 is DFQATT and CDR2 is SNEGSKA (reference sequence). The CDR3 consists of 15 residues. The CDR3 DNA reads as TGCAGTGCTCCGGGCCTAGCGGGGGTGGCAGATACGCAGTATTTT. Residues: CSAPGLAGVADTQYF.

This sequence joins TRBV19 and TRBJ2-6; no clear D gene. CDR1 and CDR2 (germline): LNHDA, SQIVND (reference sequence). The CDR3 totals 14 residues. V was clipped by 7 bases and J by 6 bases, with 13 bases between them. CDR3 nucleotides: TGTGCCAGTACCGGGTCTTCCTCGGCCAACGTCCTGACTTTC. This sequence encodes CASTGSSSANVLTF.

This clonotype was seen more than once but under ten times. The CDR3 DNA sequence: TGTGCCAGTAGTATGACAGAGATCCACTACAATGAGCAGTTCTTC. This gives the protein CASSMTEIHYNEQFF. This sequence joins TRBV19 and TRBJ2-1; possibly TRBD1 for D (5 bases). Germline CDR1 is LNHDA and CDR2 is SQIVND (reference sequence). The CDR3 totals 15 residues. The ends were cut back, 3 bases at V and 3 bases at J, with 12 bases in the middle.

This clonotype was recorded a few times. The V call is TRBV7-9, the J call TRBJ2-1; D gene unclear. The V gene's germline CDR1 is SEHNR and CDR2 FQNEAQ (reference sequence). Trimming pared 5 bases from V and 5 bases from J, leaving 7 bases between. The CDR3 length is 12 residues. CDR3 amino acids: CASSTHDNEQFF. As DNA, the CDR3 is TGTGCCAGCAGCACCCATGACAATGAGCAGTTCTTC.

This clonotype occurred many times. V is TRBV7-9 and J is TRBJ2-5, with TRBD1 matching over 9 bases. CDR3 length equals 18 residues. V gave up 4 bases and J gave up 4 bases; unmatched junction bases: 16. CDR1 is SEHNR and CDR2 is FQNEAQ in the germline V gene (reference sequence). The CDR3 here is CASSSTFGDRVLLETQYF. The CDR3 DNA sequence: TGTGCCAGCAGCTCCACTTTTGGGGACAGGGTGCTTCTAGAGACCCAGTACTTC.

This clonotype was observed a handful of times. This rearrangement joins TRBV28 to TRBJ1-5, with TRBD1 as a possible D gene (5 bases). Trimming shortened V by 3 bases and J by 4 bases, and 13 bases separated the two germline ends. In germline, CDR1 is MDHEN, CDR2 SYDVKM. The CDR3 spans 15 residues. CDR3 coding DNA: TGTGCCAGCAGTTTCATGACAGCCCTTAATCAGCCCCAGCATTTT. Its translation: CASSFMTALNQPQHF.

The chain is built from TRBV4-2 and TRBJ1-3; no reliable D call. The V end lost 0 bases, the J end lost 0 bases, and 9 bases lay between the germline ends. Germline CDR1 and CDR2: LGHNA and YNFKEQ. CDR3 length: 16 residues. CDR3 amino acids: CASSQDRRSSGNTIYF. CDR3 bases: TGTGCCAGCAGCCAAGATCGACGGTCCTCTGGAAACACCATATATTTT.

This clonotype has at least ten counts. This chain links TRBV6-5 with TRBJ2-5; TRBD2 is a possible D gene (6 bases). The CDR3 runs 15 residues. The V gene's germline CDR1 is MNHEY and CDR2 SVGAGI. V lost 2 bases, J lost 5 bases, and 15 bases lay in between. The CDR3 nucleotides are TGTGCCAGCAGTTACGGGAGGACTGGTGAGGAGACCCAGTACTTC. The encoded protein is CASSYGRTGEETQYF.

Turning to this clonotype: Being one base from a much bigger clone, this may be a read error. The chain uses TRBV5-6 and TRBJ2-6; D is undetermined. The CDR3 is 13 residues long. Germline V gene data show CDR1 as SGHDT and CDR2 as YYEEEE. CDR3 nucleotides: TGTGCCAGCAGGTTATCTGAGGCCAACGTCCTGACTTTC. This codes for CASRLSEANVLTF.

This clonotype was observed at least ten times. This sequence joins TRBV28 and TRBJ2-5; D possibly uses TRBD1 or TRBD2 (5 bases each). V lost 6 bases to trimming and J lost 3 bases, with 23 bases between them. This CDR3 has 17 residues. The V gene's germline CDR1 is MDHEN and CDR2 SYDVKM. CDR3 bases: TGTGCCAGCAGCCCACCCCCCGGGGTCGGGGCGGAAGAGACCCAGTACTTC. This gives the protein CASSPPPGVGAEETQYF.

In its sample, this clonotype was seen a few times. The chain employs TRBV12-3 or TRBV12-4 and TRBJ1-2, with D tentatively TRBD1 (6 bases). The CDR3 spans 14 residues. V was clipped by 1 base and J by 4 bases, with 10 bases between them. CDR3 DNA: TGTGCCAGCAGTTTAGTGAGGGACACCTATGGCTACACCTTC. This codes for CASSLVRDTYGYTF.